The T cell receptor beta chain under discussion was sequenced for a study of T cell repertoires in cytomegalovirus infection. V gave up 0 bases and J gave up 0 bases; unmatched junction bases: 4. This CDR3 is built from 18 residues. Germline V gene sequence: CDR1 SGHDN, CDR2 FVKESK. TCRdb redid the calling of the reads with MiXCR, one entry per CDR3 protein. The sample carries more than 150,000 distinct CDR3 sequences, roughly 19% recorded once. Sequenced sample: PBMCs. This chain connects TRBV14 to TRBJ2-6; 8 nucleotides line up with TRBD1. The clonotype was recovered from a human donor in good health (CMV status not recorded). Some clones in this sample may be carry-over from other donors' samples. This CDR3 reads CASSQDRTGLSGANVLTF. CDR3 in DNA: TGTGCCAGCAGCCAAGATCGGACAGGGCTCTCTGGGGCCAACGTCCTGACTTTC.